The 12 T cell receptor beta chains below were found in one sample sequenced in a study of T cells in Graves' hyperthyroidism and ophthalmopathy. TCR beta CDR3 region amplification was performed from RNA transcripts. HTBI primers drove first-round RT-PCR of the TCR CDR3. TCRdb ran MiXCR on the multiplex PCR reads and lists one entry per CDR3 protein. There are fewer than 700,000 distinct CDR3 sequences in the sample; 15% to 20% occur only once, and approximately 15% lies in the top ten. Sequencing input: blood. These receptors were collected from a woman younger than 30 with Graves' ophthalmopathy.

Turning to this clonotype: This may be a read error, as it is one base from a much larger clone. The CDR3 sequence is CASSLDFYGYTF. CDR3 sequence (DNA): TGTGCCAGCAGCTTAGATTTCTATGGCTACACCTTC. The chain carries TRBV7-9 and TRBJ1-2, with D uncertain. The V end was cut by 1 base, the J end by 4 bases, with 4 bases between. The CDR3 loop spans 12 amino acids. CDR1 is SEHNR and CDR2 is FQNEAQ in the germline V gene (reference sequence). Full variable domain (missing parts from reference TRBV7-9 and TRBJ1-2): DTGVSQNPRHKITKRGQNVTFRCDPISEHNRLYWYRQTLGQGPEFLTYFQNEAQLEKSRLLSDRFSAERPKGSFSTLEIQRTEQGDSAMYLCASSLDFYGYTFGSGTRLTVV.

This clonotype was observed a single time. V usage is TRBV7-9 and J usage is TRBJ2-3; D tentatively fits TRBD1 or TRBD2 (5 bases each). Germline assignment: CDR1 SEHNR and CDR2 FQNEAQ (reference sequence). The CDR3 has 15 residues. Trimming took 4 bases from V and 6 from J, leaving 17 bases between them. CDR3 DNA sequence: TGTGCCAGCAGCTACCCCGGGGCGGTAAACGATACGCAGTATTTT. Translation: CASSYPGAVNDTQYF.

The V call is TRBV19, the J call TRBJ1-4; D is possibly TRBD1 (5 bases). The germline V gene encodes CDR1 LNHDA and CDR2 SQIVND (reference sequence). The CDR3 has 15 amino acids. V was clipped by 7 bases and J by 5 bases, with 17 bases between them. The DNA of the CDR3 is TGTGCCAGTATGTCGGGGTTGGGGGAAAATGAAAAACTGTTTTTT. It codes for CASMSGLGENEKLFF.

The chain carries TRBV28 and TRBJ2-7; no clear D gene. Germline V CDR1 and CDR2: MDHEN, SYDVKM. V gave up 4 bases and J gave up 3 bases, with 19 bases separating them. The CDR3 contains 16 residues. The CDR3 sequence: CASSSIGWPGGYEQYF. As DNA, the CDR3 is TGTGCCAGCAGTTCGATTGGGTGGCCAGGCGGCTACGAGCAGTACTTC.

This clonotype showed up many times. The chain links TRBV20-1 to TRBJ1-4, with D tentatively TRBD1 (5 bases). Germline CDR1 DFQATT, CDR2 SNEGSKA (reference sequence). V was pared by 6 bases and J by 0 bases, with 8 bases between. This CDR3 has 13 residues. The CDR3 DNA reads TGCAGTGCGGACACCGCAACTAATGAAAAACTGTTTTTT. It translates to CSADTATNEKLFF.

This clonotype was counted at least ten times. This chain connects TRBV4-1 to TRBJ1-1; D is ambiguous. CDR3 length: 14 residues. The V and J ends lost 3 bases and 4 bases respectively, with 12 bases between them. Germline V lookup: CDR1 MGHRA, CDR2 YSYEKL. The CDR3 loop is CASSQGGLSTEAFF. The CDR3 DNA is TGCGCCAGCAGCCAGGGTGGGTTGAGCACTGAAGCTTTCTTT.

The chain couples TRBV7-2 to TRBJ1-4, with 8 nucleotides matching TRBD1. Germline assignment: CDR1 SGHTA and CDR2 FQGNSA. This CDR3 spans 14 amino acids. The J segment lost 10 bases and the V segment lost 3 bases, leaving 7 bases of the junction unmatched. The CDR3 protein is CASSLDRALGKLFF. As DNA, the CDR3 is TGTGCCAGCAGCTTGGACAGGGCGCTAGGAAAACTGTTTTTT.

This clonotype appeared many times. The chain carries TRBV3-1 and TRBJ1-2, with D maybe TRBD1 (5 bases). Trimming cost V 3 bases and J 0 bases, with 20 bases left between them. Looked up from germline, CDR1 is LGHDT and CDR2 is YNNKEL (reference sequence). The CDR3 has 18 amino acids. The DNA of the CDR3 is TGTGCCAGCAGCCAGGCTATGGGGGGGGTTGGCTCTAACTATGGCTACACCTTC. It encodes CASSQAMGGVGSNYGYTF.

This clonotype was counted between two and nine times. The chain couples TRBV28 to TRBJ1-5, with 7 bases matching TRBD1. There are 16 residues in the CDR3. Germline CDR1 MDHEN, CDR2 SYDVKM. The V gene end was trimmed by 3 bases and the J gene end by 7 bases; junction bases not matched to a gene: 12. The CDR3 region has the DNA TGTGCCAGCAGTTTGAGGGGGCAGGTCACATCCCAGCCCCAGCATTTT. Its translation: CASSLRGQVTSQPQHF.

This sequence joins TRBV4-3 and TRBJ2-5, with unresolved D. Germline V CDR1 and CDR2: LGHNA, YSLEER. Trimming shortened V by 0 bases and J by 7 bases, and 9 bases separated the two germline ends. The CDR3 totals 13 residues. CDR3 region: CASSQDPLGTQYF. CDR3 in DNA: TGCGCCAGCAGCCAAGACCCGTTGGGGACCCAGTACTTC.

The chain recombines TRBV7-9 with TRBJ1-1; a possible D gene is TRBD1 (6 bases). With 2 bases removed from V and 0 bases from J, the gap between germline ends came to 13 bases. The CDR3 covers 16 residues. Germline-derived CDR1 and CDR2 are SEHNR and FQNEAQ (reference sequence). The CDR3 region is CASSLYATGLNTEAFF. CDR3 nucleotides: TGTGCCAGCAGCTTATATGCCACAGGGTTGAACACTGAAGCTTTCTTT.

There are a few counts of this clonotype. A much larger clone differs from this one at a single base, so this may be a read error. The J gene is TRBJ1-5, the V gene TRBV27; no reliable D call. The length of the CDR3 is 13 residues. Looked up from germline, CDR1 is MNHEY and CDR2 is SMNVEV (reference sequence). Written as DNA, the CDR3 is TGTGCCAGCAGTTTAAGAAGCAGTCAGCCCCAGCATTTT. It specifies CASSLRSSQPQHF.